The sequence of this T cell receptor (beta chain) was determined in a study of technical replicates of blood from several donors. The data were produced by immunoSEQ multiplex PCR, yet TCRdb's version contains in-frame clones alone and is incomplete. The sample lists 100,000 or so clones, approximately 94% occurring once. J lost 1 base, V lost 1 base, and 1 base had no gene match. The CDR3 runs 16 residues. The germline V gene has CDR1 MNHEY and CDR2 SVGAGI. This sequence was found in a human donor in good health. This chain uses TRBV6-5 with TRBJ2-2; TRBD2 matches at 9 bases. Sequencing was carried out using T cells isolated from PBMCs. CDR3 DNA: TGTGCCAGCAGTTACTGGCGGGGGGGGAACACCGGGGAGCTGTTTTTT. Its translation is CASSYWRGGNTGELFF.